This paragraph reports one T cell receptor (beta chain). This receptor's antigen is unknown. The record has no base qualities; no much larger clone is one base away. In total, over 600 healthy bone marrow donors made up the cohort. At the time of sampling, all cohort members were nominally healthy, though unrecorded immune exposures were likely present. The donor tested CMV seropositive and was one of the 289 seropositive cohort members. A peripheral blood sample was provided by each donor, and peripheral blood mononuclear cells were used for TCR beta sequencing. The Qiagen DNeasy Blood Extraction Kit was used to extract genomic DNA from the blood cell samples. The method was the immunoSEQ multiplex PCR assay. A mixture of 60 forward primers for TCR Vbeta segments and 13 reverse primers for TCR Jbeta segments was used in the multiplex PCR. The CDR3 region of rearranged TCR beta genes was amplified from genomic DNA by a multiplex PCR assay. Amplified TCR beta libraries were sequenced as 87-base-pair reads on the Illumina HiSeq System. Per the original workflow: In a later analysis, roughly 80 million unique TCR beta chains were counted across the approximately 620 repertoires, and roughly 11 million of these chains were shared by at least two donors. Raw reads were error-corrected and collapsed into unique sequences with a nearest-neighbor algorithm that merged closely related sequences to remove PCR and sequencing errors. Alignment of CDR3 sequences to IMGT reference sequences was used to assign V, D and J gene segments. For a sequence to be retained, a match of at least six nucleotides to both a V gene segment and a J gene segment was required. Rearrangements were called productive when the CDR3 lacked stop codons and stayed in frame with V and J; all others were non-productive. CDR3 was defined according to IMGT convention as the region running from the second conserved V-encoded cysteine to the conserved J-encoded phenylalanine. Sequences without an unambiguous match to a single V gene segment were excluded from the earlier analysis of several hundred of the donors. In an earlier analysis of a few hundred of the donors, a V segment was called functional when productive rearrangements were above 56.7%, and segregating when the standard deviation between donors exceeded 5%. A statistical classification framework was developed to diagnose cytomegalovirus status using the catalog of TCR beta chain sequences. V and J gene assignment, in a later analysis, came from comparing TCR nucleotide sequences with IMGT/GENE-DB human TR gene sequences. The TCRdist pipeline was used in a later analysis to assign CDR3 sequences and most-parsimonious VDJ recombination scenarios. In a later analysis, every TCR beta chain was defined by the combination of its CDR3 amino acid sequence and its V-gene family, and reads without a unique V-gene family were dropped. To address suspected cross-contamination and a sequencing artifact, a later analysis removed some 620 highly shared, low-generation-probability nucleotide sequences. For each public chain, a later analysis derived a clonal expansion index from normalized ranks of inferred template counts within each repertoire. A later analysis computed generation probabilities with a VDJ recombination model fitted to out-of-frame rearrangements, and checked the results against IGoR. Hypergeometric tests were used in a later analysis to score TCR-TCR, TCR-HLA and TCR-CMV co-occurrence, with a repertoire-size bias correction applied to the TCR pairs. False discovery rates were estimated in a later analysis by permuting HLA or CMV assignments 20 times. A later analysis grouped co-occurring TCRs with DBSCAN, adding TCRdist sequence similarity when clustering within HLA-allele-positive subsets. Repertoires with fewer than 30,000 or more than 120,000 public chains, plus five repertoires with anomalous nucleotide sharing, were excluded from co-occurrence clustering. Sourced from immuneACCESS, this table was stored by TCRdb with only in-frame sequences that have V and J called. A share of the clones is absent; for the studies checked, an unresolved V gene accounts for under half, and the remainder has no known explanation. V and J calls and clone size come straight from that table; D and trimming were deduced from the DNA. A total of roughly 55,000 clones appear in this sample, approximately 71% of them only once. About a third of the sample goes to the ten largest clones.

This sample is drawn from a study of cytomegalovirus exposure and HLA in healthy donors (dated by TCRdb to between 2016 and 2019). In terms of the full investigation: An earlier analysis of approximately 640 of the donors reported roughly 270 Gb of sequence data and roughly 110 million unique TCR beta sequences from approximately 180 million T cells. About 280 gigabases of sequencing data and around 85 million unique TCR sequences made up an early release that covered 640 HLA-typed donors. Among the roughly 400 genotyped donors, roughly 80% belonged to the genetic ancestry cluster associated with self-reported Caucasian donors. The study aimed to test whether cataloging public T cell receptors could reveal signatures of past pathogen exposure. The study used immunosequencing to profile the T cell repertoires of approximately 640 subjects and linked those repertoires to cytomegalovirus serostatus. Along with the approximately 670-subject first cohort, a separate validation cohort of some 130 different subjects was used. To predict cytomegalovirus infection status, the study combined high-throughput TCR immunosequencing, statistical association of individual TCRs with disease status, and machine learning. In a later analysis, previously published TCR beta repertoires from some 640 donors were re-analyzed and high-resolution HLA genotyping was added so that TCR occurrence patterns could be studied. In the later analysis, no new phenotypic data were used to find candidate immune exposures; instead, reliance was placed on TCR beta sequences and their occurrence across donors. In an earlier analysis of around 540 of the donors, high-throughput TCR beta sequencing was used to judge whether each TCR beta V gene segment behaved as functional or pseudogenic. Donor age, sex, ethnicity and CMV serostatus were collected together with the repertoire data. In a later genetic analysis, genome-wide SNP genotypes for 398 of the 666 donors were used, and that subset was treated as a discovery cohort. Every discovery cohort repertoire had been produced on one sequencing platform. HLA typing covered class I and class II loci at four-digit resolution. The number of typed donors differed by locus: roughly 620-640 for A, B, C, DRB1 and DQB1; approximately 520 for DQA1; about 600 for DPA1; and some 470 for DPB1. Five DR-DQ haplotypes were handled as single units for association and clustering because linkage in the cohort was strong. Among roughly 370 genotyped donors of the cohort, an average of about 240,000 unique TCR beta nucleotide sequences were sequenced per donor, approximately 20% of them non-productive.

Study-wide conclusions, independent of this receptor: In a later analysis, most CMV-associated TCR beta chains were found to appear HLA-restricted, with HLA associations seemingly driven largely by CMV exposure. Linkage disequilibrium might explain the correlated functional status among segregating V segments, but an unknown experimental factor could not be ruled out. In a later analysis, several top co-occurrence clusters were reported to appear linked to parvovirus B19, influenza, CMV and Epstein-Barr virus. In the study, about 150 TCR beta chains were listed as associated with cytomegalovirus. This cohort had only TCR beta chains sequenced, and the lack of alpha or paired-chain data limited which features could be detected. A further reported finding was that TCR beta sequences accurately predicted the HLA-A and HLA-B alleles for most subjects in the first cohort. An association between a missense DCLRE1C variant and V-gene and J-gene trimming of TCR beta chains was found in a later genetic analysis and replicated in an independent cohort. Broadly in line with IMGT annotations, most TCR beta V segments showed up in productive rearrangements about 87% or about 30% of the time in an earlier analysis of a few hundred of the donors. Sequencing depth was assumed to be roughly uniform across donors in the presence/absence analyses, though that assumption may not hold. Because counts were too low, some 17 rarely observed V segments, including chromosome 9 orphons, were left out of the earlier analysis of 587 of the donors. A later analysis found that TCR association rates varied across HLA loci, with DRB1 alleles showing the most associated TCRs and HLA-C alleles the fewest. In both the original and validation cohorts, the classifier was reported to diagnose cytomegalovirus status with high specificity and sensitivity. At a false discovery rate of 0.05, a later analysis linked 16,951 TCR beta sequences to specific HLA alleles. Strong co-occurrence of HLA alleles, especially DR and DQ, made assigning TCR associations to individual alleles difficult. In vitro tests confirmed that a few of the cytomegalovirus-associated TCR beta chains recognize cytomegalovirus antigens. A later analysis found that HLA-associated TCR beta chains were more clonally expanded and had lower generation probabilities than equally common non-associated chains. According to a later genetic analysis, donors in an Asian-associated ancestry cluster had fewer N-insertions in productive TCRs than the approximately 630-donor mean. Because HLA typing was missing for some donors at each locus, association tests included only the typed subset. Because the 87-base-pair reads could not distinguish some IMGT-functional V segments, including TRBV6-2 and TRBV6-3, those segments were excluded. While some public TCRs were present in many individuals, most TCR sequences turned up only very rarely across donors. The authors suggested that the approach could potentially be extended to other disease states and immunological phenotypes. The sequencing pipeline was judged likely to have produced a cluster of highly shared sequence variants as a technical artifact. For the cohort, immune exposure information was limited to CMV serostatus.

The CDR3 starts with the cysteine, ends with the phenylalanine, and has 15 residues. The read is trimmed to its CDR3 DNA, 45 bases read in frame from base 1. CDR1 and CDR2 are drawn from the germline V gene: SNHLY, FYNNEI. Trimming removed 3 bases from V and 7 bases from J; the gene matches leave 9 bases unexplained. The receptor was derived from a man aged 40-55 years in good health and CMV-seropositive. The chain is encoded by TRBV2 joined to TRBJ1-2, and 9 junctional nucleotides match TRBD1. The sample comprised PBMCs. The CDR3 here reads CASSDNRDRDVGYTF. DNA sequence: TGTGCCAGCAGTGATAACCGGGACAGGGATGTTGGCTACACCTTC.